The 11 T cell receptor beta chains below come from one sample, sequenced in a study of regulatory T cells in long-lasting Graves disease. Construction of the TCR beta libraries employed iRepertoire HTBI primers in conjunction with Arm-PCR of CDR3 regions. TCRdb fed the multiplex PCR reads into MiXCR, producing one record per CDR3 protein. The repertoire holds some 560,000 distinct CDR3 sequences, with about 16% as singletons. Described time point: newly diagnosed GD, antithyroid drugs for less than 3 months. The TCR library was prepared using RNA isolated from PBMCs. These data were also filed under a second study, of T cells in Graves' hyperthyroidism and ophthalmopathy.

This specimen consisted of peripheral blood mononuclear cells (PBMCs), obtained at new diagnosis, from a patient treated with antithyroid drugs. These receptors all come from a woman aged 40-65 years with Graves disease.

The chain recombines TRBV12-3 or TRBV12-4 with TRBJ2-5; 8 bases agree with TRBD2. The CDR3 extends over 15 amino acids. The junction had 9 bases not matched to a gene; V was cut back by 6 bases and J by 3 bases. CDR3: CASRPAGGLKETQYF. The CDR3 nucleotides are TGTGCCAGCAGACCCGCGGGGGGCCTAAAAGAGACCCAGTACTTC.

The chain couples TRBV9 to TRBJ2-1; 7 bases are a match to TRBD2. Trimming took 0 bases from V and 4 from J; bases not matched to a gene: 4. Germline-derived CDR1 and CDR2 are SGDLS and YYNGEE. CDR3 length: 15 residues. CDR3 coding DNA: TGTGCCAGCAGCGTAGAAACTAGCGTATACAATGAGCAGTTCTTC. Translation gives CASSVETSVYNEQFF.

In regard to this clonotype: Just one base apart from a much larger clone, this may be a read error. No conserved phenylalanine or tryptophan is present at the end of the CDR3, so a read error is the likely explanation. This chain uses TRBV18 with TRBJ2-7; D is possibly TRBD1 (5 bases). The CDR3 contains 13 residues. Germline V lookup: CDR1 KGHSH, CDR2 LQKENI. Trimming left V 3 bases short and J 5 bases short, with 11 bases between. This CDR3 reads CASSPGHIDEQYS. CDR3 DNA sequence: TGTGCCAGCTCACCTGGACATATAGACGAGCAGTACTCC.

The chain joins TRBV10-2 to TRBJ1-2; the match to TRBD1 covers 7 bases. The CDR3 covers 12 residues. From germline, CDR1 is WSHSY and CDR2 SAAADI. V lost 4 bases to trimming and J lost 12 bases; unmatched junction nucleotides: 8. The CDR3 nucleotides read TGCGCCAGCAGTGGAGGGGACAGCAATAACACCTTC. This codes for CASSGGDSNNTF.

In its sample, this clonotype was seen many times. The rearrangement links TRBV10-2 to TRBJ1-1; D remains unclear. Trimming shortened V by 4 bases and J by 9 bases, and 9 bases separated the two germline ends. Germline assignment: CDR1 WSHSY and CDR2 SAAADI. This CDR3 spans 11 amino acids. This chain's CDR3 is CASSVGQKAFF. CDR3 bases: TGCGCCAGCAGTGTAGGGCAGAAAGCTTTCTTT.

This clonotype was seen more than once but under ten times. The J gene is TRBJ2-5, the V gene TRBV12-3 or TRBV12-4; TRBD2 matches at 8 bases. J gave up 0 bases and V 3 bases, and 3 bases lay outside the gene matches. The CDR3 covers 15 residues. The CDR3 region is CASSFGGANQETQYF. The DNA for the CDR3 is TGTGCCAGCAGTTTCGGGGGGGCTAACCAAGAGACCCAGTACTTC.

The chain uses TRBV20-1 and TRBJ2-2; 9 bases are a match to TRBD2. J lost 8 bases, V lost 6 bases, and 13 bases had no gene match. CDR1 and CDR2 (germline): DFQATT, SNEGSKA (reference sequence). The CDR3 length is 15 residues. The CDR3 DNA reads TGCAGTGCCGCCCCTGGGATAGCGGGGGCAGGGGAGCTGTTTTTT. It translates to CSAAPGIAGAGELFF.

The rearrangement joins TRBV12-3 or TRBV12-4 to TRBJ1-5; D unresolved. The CDR3 is made up of 12 amino acids. Trimming took off 4 bases at V and 5 bases at J, with 6 bases between the two ends. CDR3 protein: CASSSMDQPQHF. The CDR3, as DNA: TGTGCCAGCAGTTCAATGGATCAGCCCCAGCATTTT.

This clonotype was seen many times. The chain links TRBV5-1 to TRBJ1-1; 7 bases line up with TRBD1. The V segment lost 5 bases and the J segment 0 bases; nucleotides outside the gene matches: 4. CDR3 size: 14 residues. Germline assignment: CDR1 SGHRS and CDR2 YFSETQ. For the CDR3, the DNA is TGCGCCAGCAGACGGGACAGCATGAACACTGAAGCTTTCTTT. This sequence encodes CASRRDSMNTEAFF.

Ten or more counts support this clonotype. This chain joins TRBV5-1 and TRBJ1-5; 8 nucleotides agree with TRBD1. The CDR3 is 15 residues long. Germline V CDR1 and CDR2: SGHRS, YFSETQ. V dropped 0 bases and J dropped 4; count of bases not matched to a gene: 3. This CDR3 reads CASSLGQGWNQPQHF. CDR3 sequence (DNA): TGCGCCAGCAGCTTGGGACAGGGGTGGAATCAGCCCCAGCATTTT.

This clonotype was recorded at least ten times. CDR3 nucleotides: TGTGCCAGCAGTCCCCCACCGGTCTACGAGCAGTACTTC. This sequence encodes CASSPPPVYEQYF. This chain uses TRBV12-3 or TRBV12-4 with TRBJ2-7, with D unclear. The CDR3 is 13 amino acids. Trimming took off 5 bases at V and 3 bases at J, with 11 bases between the two ends.